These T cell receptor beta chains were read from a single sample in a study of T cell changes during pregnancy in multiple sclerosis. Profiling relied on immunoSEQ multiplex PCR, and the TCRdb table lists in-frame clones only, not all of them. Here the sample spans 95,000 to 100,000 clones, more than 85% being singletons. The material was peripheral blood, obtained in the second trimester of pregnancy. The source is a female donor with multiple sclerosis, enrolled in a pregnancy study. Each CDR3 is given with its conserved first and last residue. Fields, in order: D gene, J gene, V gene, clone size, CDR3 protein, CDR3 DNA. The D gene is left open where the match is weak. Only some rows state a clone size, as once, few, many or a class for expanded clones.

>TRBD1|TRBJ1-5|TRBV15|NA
CATSRDIGTGGNQPQHF
TGTGCCACCAGCAGAGATATTGGAACAGGGGGCAATCAGCCCCAGCATTTT
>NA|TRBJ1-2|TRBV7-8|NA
CASSLEGAPGYGYTF
TGTGCCAGCAGCTTAGAAGGCGCCCCAGGGTATGGCTACACCTTC
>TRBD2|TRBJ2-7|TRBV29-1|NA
CSVEGTSGPSSYEQYF
TGCAGCGTTGAAGGGACTAGCGGGCCGTCATCCTACGAGCAGTACTTC
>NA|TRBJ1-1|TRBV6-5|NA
CASSPIDGKAFF
TGTGCCAGCAGTCCTATTGACGGGAAAGCTTTCTTT
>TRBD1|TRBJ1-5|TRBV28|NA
CASSPSTRQGRSNQPQHF
TGTGCCAGCAGTCCCTCCACCCGACAGGGGCGAAGCAATCAGCCCCAGCATTTT
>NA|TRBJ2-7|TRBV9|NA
CASSVGEWDFYEQYF
TGTGCCAGCAGCGTAGGGGAGTGGGATTTTTACGAGCAGTACTTC
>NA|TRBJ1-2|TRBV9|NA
CASSVGFQGQTPYGYTF
TGTGCCAGCAGCGTAGGGTTTCAAGGACAGACTCCTTATGGCTACACCTTC
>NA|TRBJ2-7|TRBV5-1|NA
CASSLEPPGGITYEQYF
TGCGCCAGCAGCTTGGAACCTCCTGGGGGGATCACCTACGAGCAGTACTTC
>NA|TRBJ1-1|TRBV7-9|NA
CASSLQLLAFF
TGTGCCAGCAGCCTCCAACTTCTGGCTTTCTTT
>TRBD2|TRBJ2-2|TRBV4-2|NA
CASSRLAGDTGELFF
TGTGCCAGCAGCCGACTAGCGGGAGACACCGGGGAGCTGTTTTTT
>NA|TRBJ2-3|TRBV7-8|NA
CASSSGPRDTQYF
TGTGCCAGCAGCAGCGGACCACGGGATACGCAGTATTTT
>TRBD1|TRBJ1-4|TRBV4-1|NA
CASTLGQGNEKLFF
TGCGCCAGCACCCTCGGACAGGGAAATGAAAAACTGTTTTTT
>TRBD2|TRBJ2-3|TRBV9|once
CASSVVGSGGTDTQYF
TGTGCCAGCAGCGTAGTTGGATCGGGGGGGACAGATACGCAGTATTTT
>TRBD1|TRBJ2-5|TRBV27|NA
CASSRGWGTGEETQYF
TGTGCCAGCAGCCGAGGGTGGGGGACAGGGGAAGAGACCCAGTACTTC
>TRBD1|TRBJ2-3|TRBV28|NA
CASSRTGFKKTDTQYF
TGTGCCAGCAGTAGGACAGGGTTTAAGAAGACAGATACGCAGTATTTT
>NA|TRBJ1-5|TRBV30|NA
CAWSVLQGSNQPQHF
TGTGCCTGGAGTGTACTTCAGGGTAGCAATCAGCCCCAGCATTTT
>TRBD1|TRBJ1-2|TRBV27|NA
CASSLRGRSYGYTF
TGTGCCAGCAGTCTCAGGGGGAGATCCTATGGCTACACCTTC
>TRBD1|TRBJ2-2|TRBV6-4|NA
CASSVDRTGNTGELFF
TGTGCCAGCAGTGTGGATCGGACAGGGAACACCGGGGAGCTGTTTTTT
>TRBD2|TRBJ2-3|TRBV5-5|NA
CASSSGLAPWADTQYF
TGTGCCAGCAGCTCGGGACTAGCTCCTTGGGCAGATACGCAGTATTTT
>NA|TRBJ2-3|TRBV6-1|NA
CASSEAGLLQYF
TGTGCCAGCAGTGAAGCGGGACTCCTACAGTATTTT
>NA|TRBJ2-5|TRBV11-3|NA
CASSLDGSQETQYF
TGTGCCAGCAGCTTAGATGGTAGCCAAGAGACCCAGTACTTC
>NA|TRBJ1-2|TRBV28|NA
CASSLWDSGYTF
TGTGCCAGCAGTTTATGGGACAGTGGCTACACCTTC
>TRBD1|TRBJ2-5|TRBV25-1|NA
CASSSTDRLQTQYF
TGTGCCAGCTCTAGCACGGACAGGTTGCAGACCCAGTACTTC
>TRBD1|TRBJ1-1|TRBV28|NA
CASSFIRTGTSEAFF
TGTGCCAGCAGTTTCATTAGGACAGGAACCTCTGAAGCTTTCTTT
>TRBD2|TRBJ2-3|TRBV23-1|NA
CASRQSGKVTDTQYF
TGCGCCAGCCGACAAAGCGGGAAGGTGACAGATACGCAGTATTTT
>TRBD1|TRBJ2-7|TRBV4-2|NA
CASSQDAGTGKYEQYF
TGTGCCAGCAGCCAAGATGCCGGGACAGGGAAATACGAGCAGTACTTC
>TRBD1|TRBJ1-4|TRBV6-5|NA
CASSPRTGVGKLFF
TGTGCCAGCAGTCCTCGGACAGGGGTTGGAAAACTGTTTTTT
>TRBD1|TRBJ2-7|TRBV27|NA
CATRTGGSYEQYF
TGTGCCACTAGGACAGGGGGCAGCTACGAGCAGTACTTC
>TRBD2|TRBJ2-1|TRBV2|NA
CASSEELAGGRFF
TGTGCCAGCAGTGAAGAACTAGCGGGAGGAAGGTTCTTC
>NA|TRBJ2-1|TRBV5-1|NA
CASRTTGSSYNEQFF
TGCGCCAGCCGAACTACAGGGAGCTCCTACAATGAGCAGTTCTTC
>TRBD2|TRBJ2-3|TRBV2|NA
CASSDHGTSGSVDTQYF
TGTGCCAGCAGTGACCACGGGACTAGCGGGAGTGTAGATACGCAGTATTTT
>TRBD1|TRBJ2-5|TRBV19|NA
CASSTGQGANRKETQYF
TGTGCCAGTAGTACCGGACAGGGGGCAAATCGGAAGGAGACCCAGTACTTC
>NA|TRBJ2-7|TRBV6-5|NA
CASSYSPSSPLYEQYF
TGTGCCAGCAGTTACTCACCCTCATCTCCACTATACGAGCAGTACTTC
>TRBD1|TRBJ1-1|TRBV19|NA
CASSHRGTEAFF
TGTGCCAGTAGCCACAGGGGAACTGAAGCTTTCTTT
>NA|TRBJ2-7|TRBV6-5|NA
CASSPGQEKYF
TGTGCCAGCAGTCCGGGACAAGAAAAGTACTTC
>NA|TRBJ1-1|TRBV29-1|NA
CSVGGRQRLNTEAFF
TGCAGCGTTGGCGGAAGACAGCGCCTGAACACTGAAGCTTTCTTT
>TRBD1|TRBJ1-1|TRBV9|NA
CASSPHGTVTEAFF
TGTGCCAGCAGCCCCCATGGGACAGTCACTGAAGCTTTCTTT
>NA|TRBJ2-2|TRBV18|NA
CASSPLRDTGELFF
TGTGCCAGCTCACCGCTAAGAGACACCGGGGAGCTGTTTTTT
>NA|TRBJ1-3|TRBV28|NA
CASRPTGLGNTIYF
TGTGCCAGCAGGCCTACAGGGTTAGGAAACACCATATATTTT
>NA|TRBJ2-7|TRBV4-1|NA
CASSQEGGTYEQYF
TGCGCCAGCAGCCAAGAGGGGGGAACCTACGAGCAGTACTTC
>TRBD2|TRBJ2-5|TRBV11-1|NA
CASSAGLTETQYF
TGTGCCAGCAGCGCGGGACTAACAGAGACCCAGTACTTC
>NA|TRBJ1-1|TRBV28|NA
CASASGFWNTEAFF
TGTGCCAGCGCTTCAGGGTTTTGGAACACTGAAGCTTTCTTT
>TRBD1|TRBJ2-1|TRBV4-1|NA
CASSQRAGGEQFF
TGCGCCAGCAGCCAGCGGGCAGGGGGTGAGCAGTTCTTC
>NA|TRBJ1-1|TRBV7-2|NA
CASSRGGGLNTEAFF
TGTGCCAGCAGCCGAGGAGGAGGTCTGAACACTGAAGCTTTCTTT
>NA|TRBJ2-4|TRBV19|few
CASSISEGLAKNIQYF
TGTGCCAGTAGTATATCGGAGGGTCTAGCCAAAAACATTCAGTACTTC
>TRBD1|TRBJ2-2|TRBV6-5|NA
CASSLPGTGDAGELFF
TGTGCCAGCAGTTTGCCGGGGACAGGGGACGCCGGGGAGCTGTTTTTT
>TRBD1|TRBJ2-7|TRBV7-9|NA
CASSFRDSYEQYF
TGTGCCAGCAGCTTTAGGGACAGCTACGAGCAGTACTTC
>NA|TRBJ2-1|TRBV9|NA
CASSVDRGLDNEQFF
TGTGCCAGCAGCGTAGACAGGGGACTCGACAATGAGCAGTTCTTC
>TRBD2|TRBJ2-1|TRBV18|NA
CASSPWAGGPPEQFF
TGTGCCAGCTCACCGTGGGCGGGAGGCCCCCCAGAGCAGTTCTTC
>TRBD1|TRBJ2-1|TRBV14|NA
CASSQGTWTGIYNEQFF
TGTGCCAGCAGCCAAGGGACCTGGACAGGGATCTACAATGAGCAGTTCTTC
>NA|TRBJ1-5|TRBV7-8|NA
CASSLKRTDSNQPQHF
TGTGCCAGCAGCTTAAAGCGGACAGATAGCAATCAGCCCCAGCATTTT
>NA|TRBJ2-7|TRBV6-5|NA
CASNPGGCEQYF
TGTGCCAGCAACCCCGGAGGGTGCGAGCAGTACTTC
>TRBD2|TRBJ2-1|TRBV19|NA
CASSGGLVGHEQFF
TGTGCCAGTAGTGGGGGACTAGTAGGTCATGAGCAGTTCTTC
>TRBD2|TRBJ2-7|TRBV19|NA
CASSLGLADSYEQYF
TGTGCCAGTAGCTTGGGACTAGCGGACTCCTACGAGCAGTACTTC
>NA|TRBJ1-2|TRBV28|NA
CASRLSSGNLGYGYTF
TGTGCCAGCAGACTCTCCTCAGGGAATTTAGGGTATGGCTACACCTTC